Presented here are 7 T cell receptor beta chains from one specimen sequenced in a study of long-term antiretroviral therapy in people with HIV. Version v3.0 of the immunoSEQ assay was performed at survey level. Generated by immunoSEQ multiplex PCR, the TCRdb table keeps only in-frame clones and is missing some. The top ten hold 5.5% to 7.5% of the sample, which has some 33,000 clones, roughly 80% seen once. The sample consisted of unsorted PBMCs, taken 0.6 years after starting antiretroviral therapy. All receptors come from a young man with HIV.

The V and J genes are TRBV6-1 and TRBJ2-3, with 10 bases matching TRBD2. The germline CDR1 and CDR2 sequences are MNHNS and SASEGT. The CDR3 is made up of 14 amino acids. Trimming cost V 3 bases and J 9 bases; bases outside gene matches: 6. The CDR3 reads CASSDLAGDGTQYF. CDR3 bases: TGTGCCAGCAGTGATCTAGCGGGAGATGGCACGCAGTATTTT.

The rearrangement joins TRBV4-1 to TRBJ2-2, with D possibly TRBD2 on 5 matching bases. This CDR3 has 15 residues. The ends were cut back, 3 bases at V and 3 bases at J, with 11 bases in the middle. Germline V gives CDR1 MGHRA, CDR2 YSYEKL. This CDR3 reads CASSQSGSHTGELFF. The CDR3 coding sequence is TGCGCCAGCAGCCAGAGCGGCAGTCACACCGGGGAGCTGTTTTTT.

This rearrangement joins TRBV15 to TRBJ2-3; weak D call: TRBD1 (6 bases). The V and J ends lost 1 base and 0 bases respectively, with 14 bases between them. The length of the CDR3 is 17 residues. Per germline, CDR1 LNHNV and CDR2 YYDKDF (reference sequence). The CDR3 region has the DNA TGTGCCACCAGCAGAGTTGGGGGCTCCTCTAGCACAGATACGCAGTATTTT. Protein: CATSRVGGSSSTDTQYF.

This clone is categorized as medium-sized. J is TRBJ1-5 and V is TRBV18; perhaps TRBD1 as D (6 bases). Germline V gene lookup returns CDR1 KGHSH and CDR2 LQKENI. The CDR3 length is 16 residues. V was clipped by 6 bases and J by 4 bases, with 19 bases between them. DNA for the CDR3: TGTGCCAGCTCGCTGAGTCCAACGGACAGTAATCAGCCCCAGCATTTT. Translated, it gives CASSLSPTDSNQPQHF.

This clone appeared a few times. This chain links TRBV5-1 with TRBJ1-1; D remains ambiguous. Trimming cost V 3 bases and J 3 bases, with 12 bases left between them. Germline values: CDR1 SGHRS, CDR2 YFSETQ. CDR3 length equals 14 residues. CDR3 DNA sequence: TGCGCCAGCAGCTACTCCGGGAGGGACACTGAAGCTTTCTTT. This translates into CASSYSGRDTEAFF.

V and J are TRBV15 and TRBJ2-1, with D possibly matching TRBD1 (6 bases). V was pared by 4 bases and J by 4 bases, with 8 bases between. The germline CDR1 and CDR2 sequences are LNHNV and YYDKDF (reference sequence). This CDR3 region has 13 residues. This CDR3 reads CATSKGGYNEQFF. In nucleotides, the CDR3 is TGTGCCACCAGCAAAGGGGGTTACAATGAGCAGTTCTTC.

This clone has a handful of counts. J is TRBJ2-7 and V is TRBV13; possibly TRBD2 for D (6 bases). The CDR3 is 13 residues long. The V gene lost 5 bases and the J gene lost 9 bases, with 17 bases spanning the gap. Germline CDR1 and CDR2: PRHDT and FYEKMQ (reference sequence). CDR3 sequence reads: CASSPSAGYGQYF. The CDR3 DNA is TGTGCCAGCAGCCCCTCAGCGGGTTATGGGCAGTACTTC.